These 6 T cell receptor beta chains were all obtained from the same sample, sequenced in a study of molecular identifiers for immune sequencing clone quantification. Using its own MiXCR run on the PCR reads, TCRdb lists one record per CDR3 protein. The sample includes roughly 40,000 distinct CDR3 sequences, roughly 22% of them seen just once. The source material was naive CD8+ T cells from blood, with Jurkat cell RNA spiked in. Subset noted: FACS-sorted CD8+CD4-CCR7+CD45RA+ naive T cells. Receptors were obtained from a human donor in good health. Some libraries in this study had Jurkat cell RNA spiked in.

Concerning this clonotype: This may come from a read error, since a much larger clone is one base off. The chain couples TRBV5-8 to TRBJ1-5; a weak D match, TRBD1 (6 bases). CDR1 and CDR2 (germline): SGHTS, YDEGEE. The CDR3 extends over 16 amino acids. This chain's CDR3 is CASSTPQGHSDQPQHF. CDR3 nucleotide sequence: TGTGCCAGCAGCACACCCCAGGGGCATAGCGATCAGCCCCAGCATTTT.

This clonotype was observed once. This may be a read error: a much more frequent sequence differs by one nucleotide. The CDR3 region has the DNA TGTGCCAGCGGCGAGGTAGGCTCTGGGGCCAACGTCCTGACTTTC. This gives the protein CASGEVGSGANVLTF. The J gene is TRBJ2-6, the V gene TRBV12-3 or TRBV12-4; the D is unclear. The CDR3 covers 15 residues. V gave up 8 bases and J gave up 0 bases, with 11 bases separating them.

In regard to this clonotype: A much larger clone sits a single nucleotide away, making a read error possible. The rearrangement links TRBV5-3 to TRBJ1-5; D is ambiguous. TRBV5-3 is an open reading frame, and its role is uncertain. The CDR3 loop spans 14 amino acids. The CDR3 DNA reads TGTGCCAGCAGCTTCCCAGGAACCAATCAGCCCCAGCATTTT. The encoded protein is CASSFPGTNQPQHF.

This clonotype was observed at least ten times. The CDR3 spells CASSVDGTDKETQYF. For the CDR3, the DNA is TGTGCCAGCAGCGTAGACGGGACAGACAAAGAGACCCAGTACTTC. The rearrangement links TRBV9 to TRBJ2-5; 7 bases align to TRBD1. This CDR3 has 15 amino acids. Trimming took 0 bases from V and 3 from J; bases not matched to a gene: 5. Germline V lookup: CDR1 SGDLS, CDR2 YYNGEE.

About this clonotype: A much larger clone differs by one base, so this may be a read error. J is TRBJ2-7 and V is TRBV5-3; 9 nucleotides align to TRBD1. TRBV5-3 is an ORF, and what it does is uncertain. The CDR3 loop spans 15 amino acids. The CDR3 loop is CASSLGQGRTYEQYF. The CDR3 DNA follows: TGTGCCAGCAGCTTGGGACAGGGTAGGACCTACGAGCAGTACTTC.

This clonotype was picked up a small number of times. The chain recombines TRBV12-3 or TRBV12-4 with TRBJ2-3; TRBD2 aligns across 14 bases. The CDR3 is 20 amino acids. V trimming: 4 bases; J trimming: 2 bases; junction bases outside the gene matches: 14. DNA for the CDR3: TGTGCCAGCAGTTCATCGGGACTAGCGGGAGTAAAGCCCCCCACAGATACGCAGTATTTT. The encoded protein is CASSSSGLAGVKPPTDTQYF.